Here is one TCR beta chain with its context. In the original analysis: The assay estimated nucleated cells by amplifying reference gene primers. TCRdb's copy holds only in-frame clones and misses some; the assay was immunoSEQ multiplex PCR. V and J calls and clone size follow that table, whereas D and trimming were derived from the DNA. The data show over 65,000 clones, just under 85% seen once. This record comes from a study of blood T cell repertoires in COVID-19. The wider study: Whether acute or convalescent, the COVID-19 samples came from the United States, Italy and Spain. The cDNA or gDNA used as material had been derived from T cells, B-cell-depleted T cells, or PBMCs.

CDR1 is SGHNT and CDR2 is YYREEE in the germline V gene (reference sequence). Unmatched junction bases numbered 5, after V lost 0 bases and J lost 4 bases. The CDR3 contains 19 residues. The sequenced material came from peripheral blood. This TCR was recovered from an elderly man with active or convalescent COVID-19. This chain uses TRBV5-4 with TRBJ2-6; 15 bases are a match to TRBD2. CDR3 residues: CASSLEGLAGGQGANVLTF. CDR3 bases: TGTGCCAGCAGCTTGGAGGGACTAGCGGGGGGCCAAGGGGCCAACGTCCTGACTTTC.